Listed below are T cell receptor beta chains from one sample, sequenced in a study of control samples from healthy donors and cancer patients. Profiling relied on immunoSEQ multiplex PCR, and the TCRdb table lists in-frame clones only, not all of them. Of about 130,000 clones in the sample, 92% were seen once. Sequenced input: blood. The source of these receptors is a man in his late teens or twenties in good health. The CDR3 runs from the conserved cysteine through the conserved F or W. Each record gives: CDR3 DNA, CDR3 protein, V gene, J gene, D gene. D genes are given only for firm matches.

TGTGCCAGCAGCTTGTTGGCAGGGGAGGAGACCCAGTACTTC	CASSLLAGEETQYF	TRBV5-4	TRBJ2-5	.
TGTGCCAGCTCACCAGGGTCACAAGAGACCCAGTACTTC	CASSPGSQETQYF	TRBV18	TRBJ2-5	.
TGTGCCAGCTCACGAGGGTCCTTGAACACTGAAGCTTTCTTT	CASSRGSLNTEAFF	TRBV18	TRBJ1-1	.
TGTGCCAGCAGCTTGGGGACCGGGACAGCTACCCTTAGCAATCAGCCCCAGCATTTT	CASSLGTGTATLSNQPQHF	TRBV5-6	TRBJ1-5	TRBD1
TGTGCCAGTACGACGGGACAGGGAGGACACAATGAGCAGTTCTTC	CASTTGQGGHNEQFF	TRBV19	TRBJ2-1	TRBD1
TGTGCCAGCAGCGCAGGGATCGGCAATCAGCCCCAGCATTTT	CASSAGIGNQPQHF	TRBV27	TRBJ1-5	.
TGTGCCAGCAAACTAGCGGGGGTCGCCACCGGGGAGCTGTTTTTT	CASKLAGVATGELFF	TRBV5-4	TRBJ2-2	TRBD2
TGTGCCAGCTCACCTTTAGTGTTGAAGAGATCTGGAAACACCATATATTTT	CASSPLVLKRSGNTIYF	TRBV18	TRBJ1-3	.
TGTGCCAGCAGTTTCTCAGTCACCGGGGAGCTGTTTTTT	CASSFSVTGELFF	TRBV28	TRBJ2-2	.
TGTGCCAGCAGTGGGGGACAGTCCTACGAGCAGTACTTC	CASSGGQSYEQYF	TRBV2	TRBJ2-7	TRBD1
TGTGCCAGTAAATCAACACCCTGGGGCACAGATACGCAGTATTTT	CASKSTPWGTDTQYF	TRBV19	TRBJ2-3	.
TGTGCCAGCAGCTTAGGCCGAGAGTTGACAGGGCCCTATGGCTACACCTTC	CASSLGRELTGPYGYTF	TRBV7-9	TRBJ1-2	TRBD1
TGCGCCAGCAGCCTCGGGACAGGGGTCGGTAATGAGCAGTTCTTC	CASSLGTGVGNEQFF	TRBV5-1	TRBJ2-1	TRBD1
TGTGCCAGCAGCCCCGCCCCCGGGACACGGAACACCGGGGAGCTGTTTTTT	CASSPAPGTRNTGELFF	TRBV11-3	TRBJ2-2	.